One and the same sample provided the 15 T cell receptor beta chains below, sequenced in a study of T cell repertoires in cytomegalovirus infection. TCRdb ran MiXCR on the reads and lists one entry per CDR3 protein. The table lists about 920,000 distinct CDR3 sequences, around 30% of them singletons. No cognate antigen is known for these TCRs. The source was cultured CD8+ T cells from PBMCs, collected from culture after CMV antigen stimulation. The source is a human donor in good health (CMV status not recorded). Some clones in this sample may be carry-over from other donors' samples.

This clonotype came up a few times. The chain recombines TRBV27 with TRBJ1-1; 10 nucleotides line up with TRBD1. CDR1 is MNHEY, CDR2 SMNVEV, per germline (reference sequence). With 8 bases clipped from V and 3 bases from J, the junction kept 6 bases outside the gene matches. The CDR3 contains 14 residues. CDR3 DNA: TGTGCCAGCGGGACAGGGGCTCAGCACACTGAAGCTTTCTTT. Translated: CASGTGAQHTEAFF.

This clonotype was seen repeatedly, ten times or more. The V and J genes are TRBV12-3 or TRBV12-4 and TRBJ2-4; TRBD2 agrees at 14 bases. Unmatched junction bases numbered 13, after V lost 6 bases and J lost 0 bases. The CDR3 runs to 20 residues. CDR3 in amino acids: CASSNLQGLAGELAKNIQYF. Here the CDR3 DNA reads TGTGCCAGCAGCAACCTTCAGGGACTAGCGGGGGAACTAGCCAAAAACATTCAGTACTTC.

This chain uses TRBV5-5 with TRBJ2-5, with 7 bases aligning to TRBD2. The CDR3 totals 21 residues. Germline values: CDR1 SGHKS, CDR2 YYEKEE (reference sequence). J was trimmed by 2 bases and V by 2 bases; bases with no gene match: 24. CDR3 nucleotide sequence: TGTGCCAGCAGCTTCGAGGCGTTTGGGGACGGCCAGTGGGGGGGACAAGAGACCCAGTACTTC. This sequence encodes CASSFEAFGDGQWGGQETQYF.

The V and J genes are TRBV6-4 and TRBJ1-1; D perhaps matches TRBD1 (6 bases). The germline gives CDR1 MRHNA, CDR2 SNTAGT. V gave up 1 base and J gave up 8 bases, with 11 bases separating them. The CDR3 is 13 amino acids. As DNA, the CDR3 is TGTGCCAGCAGTGACTGGGGGGGCCGGGAAGCTTTCTTT. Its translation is CASSDWGGREAFF.

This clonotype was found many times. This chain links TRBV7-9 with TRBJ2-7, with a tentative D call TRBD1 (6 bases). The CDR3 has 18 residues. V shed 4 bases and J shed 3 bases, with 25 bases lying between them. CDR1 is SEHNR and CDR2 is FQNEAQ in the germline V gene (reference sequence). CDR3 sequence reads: CASSSDRTDSFGLYEQYV. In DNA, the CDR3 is TGTGCCAGCAGCTCCGACAGGACCGATTCCTTTGGGCTCTACGAGCAGTACGTC.

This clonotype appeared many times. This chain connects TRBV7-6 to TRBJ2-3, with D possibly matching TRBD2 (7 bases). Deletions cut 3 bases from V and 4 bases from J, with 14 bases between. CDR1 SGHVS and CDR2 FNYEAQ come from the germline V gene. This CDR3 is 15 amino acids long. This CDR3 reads CASSLAGAVSDTQYF. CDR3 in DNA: TGTGCCAGCAGCTTGGCGGGGGCCGTGTCAGATACGCAGTATTTT. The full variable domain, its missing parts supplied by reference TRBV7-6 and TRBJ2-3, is GAGVSQSPRYKVTKRGQDVALRCDPISGHVSLYWYRQALGQGPEFLTYFNYEAQQDKSGLPNDRFSAERPEGSISTLTIQRTEQRDSAMYRCASSLAGAVSDTQYFGPGTRLTVL.

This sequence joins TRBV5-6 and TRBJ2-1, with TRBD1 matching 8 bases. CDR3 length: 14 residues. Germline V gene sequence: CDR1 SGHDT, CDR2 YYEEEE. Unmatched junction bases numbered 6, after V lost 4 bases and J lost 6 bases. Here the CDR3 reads CASSGSGQGNEQFF. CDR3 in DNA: TGTGCCAGCAGCGGGAGTGGACAGGGCAATGAGCAGTTCTTC.

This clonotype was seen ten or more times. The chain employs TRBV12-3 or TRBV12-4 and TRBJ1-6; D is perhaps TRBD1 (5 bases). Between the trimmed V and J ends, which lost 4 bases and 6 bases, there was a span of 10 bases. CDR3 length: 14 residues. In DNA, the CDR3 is TGTGCCAGCAGTTACACAGGAGTTAATTCACCCCTCCACTTT. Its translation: CASSYTGVNSPLHF.

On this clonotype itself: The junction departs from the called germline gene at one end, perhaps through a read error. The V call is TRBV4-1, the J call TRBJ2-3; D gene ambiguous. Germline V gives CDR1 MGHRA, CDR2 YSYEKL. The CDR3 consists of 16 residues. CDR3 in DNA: TGCGCCAGCAGCCAAGATGCAGGATTTAGCATAGATACGCAGTATTTT. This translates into CASSQDAGFSIDTQYF.

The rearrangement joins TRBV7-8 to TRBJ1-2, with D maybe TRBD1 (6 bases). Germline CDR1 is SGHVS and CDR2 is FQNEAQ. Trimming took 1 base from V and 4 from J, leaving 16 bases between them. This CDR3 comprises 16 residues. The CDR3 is CASSLEGGADPYGYTF. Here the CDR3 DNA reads TGTGCCAGCAGCTTAGAGGGGGGGGCCGACCCCTATGGCTACACCTTC.

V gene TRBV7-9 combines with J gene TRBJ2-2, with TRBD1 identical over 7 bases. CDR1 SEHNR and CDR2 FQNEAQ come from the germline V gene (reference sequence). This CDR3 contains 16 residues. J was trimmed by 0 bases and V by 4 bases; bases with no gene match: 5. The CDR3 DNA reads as TGTGCCAGCAGCTCGACAGGGATCGCGAACACCGGGGAGCTGTTTTTT. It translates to CASSSTGIANTGELFF. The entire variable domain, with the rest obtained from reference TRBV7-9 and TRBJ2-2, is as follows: DTGVSQNPRHKITKRGQNVTFRCDPISEHNRLYWYRQTLGQGPEFLTYFQNEAQLEKSRLLSDRFSAERPKGSFSTLEIQRTEQGDSAMYLCASSSTGIANTGELFFGEGSRLTVL.

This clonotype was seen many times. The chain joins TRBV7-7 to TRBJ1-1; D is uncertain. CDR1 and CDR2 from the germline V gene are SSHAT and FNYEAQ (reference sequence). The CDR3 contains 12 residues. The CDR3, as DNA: TGTGCTATCCTCAGCGGATTTATAGGGGCTTTCTTT. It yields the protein CAILSGFIGAFF.

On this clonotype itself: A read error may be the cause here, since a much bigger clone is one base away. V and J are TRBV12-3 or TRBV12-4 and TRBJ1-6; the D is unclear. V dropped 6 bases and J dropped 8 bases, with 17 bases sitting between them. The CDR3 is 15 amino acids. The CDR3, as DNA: TGTGCCAGCAGGGCCAGAGTAAGCAGATATTCACCCCTCCACTTT. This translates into CASRARVSRYSPLHF.

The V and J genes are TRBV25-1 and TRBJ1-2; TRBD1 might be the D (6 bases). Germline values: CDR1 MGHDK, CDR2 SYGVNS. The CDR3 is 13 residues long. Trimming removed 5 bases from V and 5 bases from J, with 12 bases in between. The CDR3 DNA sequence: TGTGCCAGCAGTTGGGGGGCTGGGTATGGCTACACCTTC. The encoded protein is CASSWGAGYGYTF.

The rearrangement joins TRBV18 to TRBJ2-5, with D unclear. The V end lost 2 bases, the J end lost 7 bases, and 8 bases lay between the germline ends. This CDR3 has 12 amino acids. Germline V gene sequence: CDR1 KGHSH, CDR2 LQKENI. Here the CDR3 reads CASSPDPGTQYF. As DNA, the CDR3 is TGTGCCAGCTCACCAGACCCCGGGACCCAGTACTTC.